The sample holds many counts of the clone carrying this T cell receptor (beta chain). The data belong to a study of blood T cell repertoires in COVID-19. Study overall: The United States, Italy and Spain were the sources of the acute and convalescent COVID-19 samples.

The V gene's germline CDR1 is MNHEY and CDR2 SMNVEV (reference sequence). With 10 bases clipped from V and 0 bases from J, the junction kept 5 bases outside the gene matches. This CDR3 is 13 amino acids long. In the original processing: Amplification from reference gene primers served as the basis for estimated nucleated cell counts. Only in-frame clones appear in the TCRdb table, and some are missing; sequencing was by immunoSEQ multiplex PCR. Clone size and the V and J calls come from that table; the DNA yielded D and trimming. Here the sample spans about 220,000 clones, approximately 80% being singletons.

This sequence originates from a human donor in a cohort sampled during active COVID-19. The sequencing input was peripheral blood. V gene TRBV27 combines with J gene TRBJ2-7; 8 bases align to TRBD2. The CDR3: CATREGNSYEQYF. The DNA for the CDR3 is TGTGCCACCCGGGAGGGAAACTCCTACGAGCAGTACTTC.